The clone carrying this T cell receptor beta chain was seen a handful of times. Its antigen is not identified. Sample-barcoded 5' priming and a J-beta primer mix drove a second PCR of roughly 7 to 11 cycles. TCRdb ran MiXCR on the 5' RACE reads and lists one entry per CDR3 protein. This table holds around 1,100,000 distinct CDR3 sequences, 35% to 40% found once. This entry comes from a study of blood T cells in healthy people across ages. The study drew donors from healthy Caucasian individuals in Russia aged roughly 6 to 90. Regarding the study as a whole: Older age went with lower TCR beta diversity per million T cells, in a roughly linear way.

The CDR3 runs to 16 residues. Germline assignment: CDR1 MNHEY and CDR2 SVGEGT. The TCR was taken from a man younger than 35 in good health. The rearrangement uses TRBV6-2 or TRBV6-3 and TRBJ2-1, with 8 bases matching TRBD1. The DNA end is a closer match to TRBJ2-7, so the J assignment may be wrong. Sequencing was done on a sample of blood. In nucleotides, the CDR3 is TGTGCCAGCAGTTACGGGGACAGGCCCTCCTACAATGAGCAGTACTTC. This translates into CASSYGDRPSYNEQYF.